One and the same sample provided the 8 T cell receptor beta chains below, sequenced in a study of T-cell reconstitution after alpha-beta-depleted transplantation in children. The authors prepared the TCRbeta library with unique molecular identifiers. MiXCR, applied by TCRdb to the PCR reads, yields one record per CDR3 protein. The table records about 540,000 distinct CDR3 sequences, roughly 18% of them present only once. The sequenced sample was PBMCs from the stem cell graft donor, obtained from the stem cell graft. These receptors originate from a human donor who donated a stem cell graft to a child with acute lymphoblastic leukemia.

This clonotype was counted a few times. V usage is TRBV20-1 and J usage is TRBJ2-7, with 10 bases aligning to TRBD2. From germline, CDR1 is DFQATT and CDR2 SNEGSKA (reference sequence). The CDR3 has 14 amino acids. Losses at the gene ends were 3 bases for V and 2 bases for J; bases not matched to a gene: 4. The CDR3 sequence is CSARLLAGPYEQYF. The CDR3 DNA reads TGCAGTGCTAGGCTACTAGCGGGGCCCTACGAGCAGTACTTC.

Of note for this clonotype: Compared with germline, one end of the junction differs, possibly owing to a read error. CDR3 amino acids: CASNLGLADIYEQYF. The CDR3 DNA is TGCGCCAGCAACTTGGGGCTAGCGGACATCTACGAGCAGTACTTC. V is TRBV5-1 and J is TRBJ2-7, with TRBD2 identical over 7 bases. CDR3 length equals 15 residues. Germline V gene sequence: CDR1 SGHRS, CDR2 YFSETQ. Full variable domain (outside the CDR3, taken from reference TRBV5-1 and TRBJ2-7): KAGVTQTPRYLIKTRGQQVTLSCSPISGHRSVSWYQQTPGQGLQFLFEYFSETQRNKGNFPGRFSGRQFSNSRSEMNVSTLELGDSALYLCASNLGLADIYEQYFGPGTRLTVT.

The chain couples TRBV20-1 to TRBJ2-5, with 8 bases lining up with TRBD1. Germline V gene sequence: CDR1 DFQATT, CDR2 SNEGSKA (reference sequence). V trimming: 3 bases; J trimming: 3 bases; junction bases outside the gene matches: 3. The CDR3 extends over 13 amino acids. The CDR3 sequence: CSASSGGEETQYF. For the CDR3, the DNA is TGCAGTGCTAGTTCAGGGGGCGAAGAGACCCAGTACTTC.

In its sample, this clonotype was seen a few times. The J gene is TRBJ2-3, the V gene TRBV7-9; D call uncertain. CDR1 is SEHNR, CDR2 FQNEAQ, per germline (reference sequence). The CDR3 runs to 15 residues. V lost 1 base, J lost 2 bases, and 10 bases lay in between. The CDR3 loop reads CASSLELMVTDTQYF. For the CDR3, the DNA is TGTGCCAGCAGCTTAGAATTAATGGTCACAGATACGCAGTATTTT.

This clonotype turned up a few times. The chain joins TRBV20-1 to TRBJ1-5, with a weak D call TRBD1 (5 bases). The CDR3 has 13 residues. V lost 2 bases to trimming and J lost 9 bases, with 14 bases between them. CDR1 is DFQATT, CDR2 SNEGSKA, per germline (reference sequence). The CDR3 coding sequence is TGCAGTGCTAGATTCTGGGGGGACGGGCCCCAGCATTTT. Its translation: CSARFWGDGPQHF.

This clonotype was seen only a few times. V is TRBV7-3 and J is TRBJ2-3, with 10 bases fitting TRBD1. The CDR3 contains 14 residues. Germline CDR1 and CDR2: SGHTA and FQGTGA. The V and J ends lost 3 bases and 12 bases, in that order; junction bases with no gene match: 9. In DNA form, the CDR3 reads TGTGCCAGCAGCTTGGGACAGGGGACCCAGGTTCAGTATTTT. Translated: CASSLGQGTQVQYF.

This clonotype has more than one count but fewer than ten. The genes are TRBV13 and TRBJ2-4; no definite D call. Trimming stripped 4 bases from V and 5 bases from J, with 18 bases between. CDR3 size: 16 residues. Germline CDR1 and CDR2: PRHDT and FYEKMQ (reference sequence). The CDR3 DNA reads TGTGCCAGCAGCTCTCAAATTGGGTCCAGCGAAAACATTCAGTACTTC. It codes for CASSSQIGSSENIQYF.

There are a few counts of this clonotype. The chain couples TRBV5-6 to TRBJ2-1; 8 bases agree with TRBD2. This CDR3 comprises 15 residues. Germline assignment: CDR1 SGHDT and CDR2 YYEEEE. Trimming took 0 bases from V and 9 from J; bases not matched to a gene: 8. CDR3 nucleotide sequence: TGTGCCAGCAGCTTGGATAGCGGGGTTTTCGGTGAGCAGTTCTTC. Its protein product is CASSLDSGVFGEQFF.